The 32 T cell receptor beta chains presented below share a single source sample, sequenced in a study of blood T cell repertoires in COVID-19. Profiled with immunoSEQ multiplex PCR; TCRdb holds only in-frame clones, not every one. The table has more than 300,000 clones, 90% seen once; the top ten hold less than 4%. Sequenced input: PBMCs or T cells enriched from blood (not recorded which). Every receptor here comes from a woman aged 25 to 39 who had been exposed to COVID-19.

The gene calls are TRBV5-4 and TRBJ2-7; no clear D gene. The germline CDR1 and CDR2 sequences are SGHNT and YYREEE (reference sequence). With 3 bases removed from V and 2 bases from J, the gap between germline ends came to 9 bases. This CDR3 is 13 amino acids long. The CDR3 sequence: CASSSLEAYEQYF. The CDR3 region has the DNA TGTGCCAGCAGCTCGCTCGAGGCCTACGAGCAGTACTTC.

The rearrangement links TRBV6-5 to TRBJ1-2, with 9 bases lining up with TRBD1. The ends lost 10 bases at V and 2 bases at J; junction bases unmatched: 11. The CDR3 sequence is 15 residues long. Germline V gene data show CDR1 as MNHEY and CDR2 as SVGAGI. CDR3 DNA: TGTGCCACCCGCCGGACAGGGGAGTCCAACTATGGCTACACCTTC. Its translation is CATRRTGESNYGYTF.

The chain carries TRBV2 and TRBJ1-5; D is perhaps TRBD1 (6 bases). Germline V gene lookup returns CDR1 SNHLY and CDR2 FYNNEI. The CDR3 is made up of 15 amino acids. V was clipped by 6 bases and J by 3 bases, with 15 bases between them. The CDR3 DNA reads TGTGCCAGCAGGACCCTGACAGGAATCAATCAGCCCCAGCATTTT. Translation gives CASRTLTGINQPQHF.

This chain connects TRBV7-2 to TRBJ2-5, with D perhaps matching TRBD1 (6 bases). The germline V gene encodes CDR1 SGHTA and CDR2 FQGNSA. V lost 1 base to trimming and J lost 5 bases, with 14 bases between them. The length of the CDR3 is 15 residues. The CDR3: CASSLGPRGVETQYF. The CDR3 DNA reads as TGTGCCAGCAGCTTAGGCCCCAGGGGCGTTGAGACCCAGTACTTC.

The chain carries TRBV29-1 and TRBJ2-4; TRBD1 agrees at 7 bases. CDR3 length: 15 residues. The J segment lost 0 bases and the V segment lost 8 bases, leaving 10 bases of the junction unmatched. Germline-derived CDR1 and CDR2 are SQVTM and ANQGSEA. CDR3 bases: TGCAGCATTCGGGACAGCCTTCTAGCCAAAAACATTCAGTACTTC. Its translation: CSIRDSLLAKNIQYF.

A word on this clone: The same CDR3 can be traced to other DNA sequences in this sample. CDR3 loop: CSVEVGAYGYTF. The CDR3 DNA reads as TGCAGCGTTGAAGTAGGGGCCTATGGCTACACCTTC. The rearrangement uses TRBV29-1 and TRBJ1-2; D may be TRBD1 (5 bases). Germline V gene data show CDR1 as SQVTM and CDR2 as ANQGSEA. The V and J ends lost 1 base and 4 bases respectively, with 7 bases between them. The length of the CDR3 is 12 residues. Filled out from reference TRBV29-1 and TRBJ1-2, the complete variable domain reads SAVISQKPSRDICQRGTSLTIQCQVDSQVTMMFWYRQQPGQSLTLIATANQGSEATYESGFVIDKFPISRPNLTFSTLTVSNMSPEDSSIYLCSVEVGAYGYTFGSGTRLTVV.

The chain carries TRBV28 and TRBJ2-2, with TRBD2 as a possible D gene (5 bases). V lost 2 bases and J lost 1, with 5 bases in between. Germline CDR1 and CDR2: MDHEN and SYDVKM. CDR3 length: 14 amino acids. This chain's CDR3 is CASSLGLNTGELFF. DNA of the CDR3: TGTGCCAGCAGTTTAGGACTGAACACCGGGGAGCTGTTTTTT.

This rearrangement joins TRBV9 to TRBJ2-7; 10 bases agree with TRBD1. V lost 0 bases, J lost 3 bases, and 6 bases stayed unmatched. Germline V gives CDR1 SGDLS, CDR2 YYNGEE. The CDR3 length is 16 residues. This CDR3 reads CASSVGLGTGDYEQYF. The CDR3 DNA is TGTGCCAGCAGCGTAGGGTTAGGGACAGGGGACTACGAGCAGTACTTC. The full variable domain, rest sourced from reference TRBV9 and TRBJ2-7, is DSGVTQTPKHLITATGQRVTLRCSPRSGDLSVYWYQQSLDQGLQFLIQYYNGEERAKGNILERFSAQQFPDLHSELNLSSLELGDSALYFCASSVGLGTGDYEQYFGPGTRLTVT.

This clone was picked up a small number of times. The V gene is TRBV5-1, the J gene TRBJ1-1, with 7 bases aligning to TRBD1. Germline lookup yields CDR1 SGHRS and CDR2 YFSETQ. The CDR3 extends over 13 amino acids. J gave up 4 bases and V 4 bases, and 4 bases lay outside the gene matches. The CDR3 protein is CASSPQGVTEAFF. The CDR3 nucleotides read TGCGCCAGCAGCCCTCAGGGGGTCACTGAAGCTTTCTTT.

CDR3 in DNA: TGTGCCAGCAGCTTTCGGACAGGGGGGAGGTATGGCTACACCTTC. Encoded protein: CASSFRTGGRYGYTF. The genes are TRBV5-6 and TRBJ1-2; 10 nucleotides line up with TRBD1. The junction had 6 bases not matched to a gene; V was cut back by 2 bases and J by 5 bases. Germline V gives CDR1 SGHDT, CDR2 YYEEEE. The length of the CDR3 is 15 residues.

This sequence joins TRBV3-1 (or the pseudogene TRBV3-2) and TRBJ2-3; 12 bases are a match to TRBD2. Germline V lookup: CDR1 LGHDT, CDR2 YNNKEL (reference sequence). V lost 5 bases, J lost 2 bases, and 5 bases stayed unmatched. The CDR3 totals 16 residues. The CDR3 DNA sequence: TGTGCCAGCAGCTTCGGACTAGCGGGAAACACAGATACGCAGTATTTT. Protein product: CASSFGLAGNTDTQYF.

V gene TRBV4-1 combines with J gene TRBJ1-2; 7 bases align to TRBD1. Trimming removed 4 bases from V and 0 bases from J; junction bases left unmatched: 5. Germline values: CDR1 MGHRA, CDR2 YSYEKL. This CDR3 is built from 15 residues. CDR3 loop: CASSPGTVTNYGYTF. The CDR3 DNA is TGCGCCAGCAGCCCGGGGACAGTAACTAACTATGGCTACACCTTC.

In DNA form, the CDR3 reads TGTGCCAGCAGCCCATCCGCGGGGGGCCGGTCCTACGAGCAGTACTTC. Translated, it gives CASSPSAGGRSYEQYF. The chain uses TRBV7-9 and TRBJ2-7; 8 bases are a match to TRBD2. CDR1 SEHNR and CDR2 FQNEAQ come from the germline V gene (reference sequence). The V gene end was trimmed by 5 bases and the J gene end by 1 base; junction bases not matched to a gene: 10. There are 16 residues in the CDR3.

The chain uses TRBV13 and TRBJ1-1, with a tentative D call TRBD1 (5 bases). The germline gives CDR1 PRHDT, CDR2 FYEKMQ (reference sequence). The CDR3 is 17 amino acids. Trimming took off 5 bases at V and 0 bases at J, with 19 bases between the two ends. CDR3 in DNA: TGTGCCAGCAGCCCAGCAGGGACCGGGGGAATGAACACTGAAGCTTTCTTT. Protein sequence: CASSPAGTGGMNTEAFF.

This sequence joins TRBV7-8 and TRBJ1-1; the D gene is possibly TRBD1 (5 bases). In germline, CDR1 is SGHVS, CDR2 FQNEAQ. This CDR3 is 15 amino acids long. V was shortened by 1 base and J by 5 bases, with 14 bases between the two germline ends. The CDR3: CASSLVPDRGTEAFF. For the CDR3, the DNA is TGTGCCAGCAGCTTAGTACCCGATCGGGGGACTGAAGCTTTCTTT.

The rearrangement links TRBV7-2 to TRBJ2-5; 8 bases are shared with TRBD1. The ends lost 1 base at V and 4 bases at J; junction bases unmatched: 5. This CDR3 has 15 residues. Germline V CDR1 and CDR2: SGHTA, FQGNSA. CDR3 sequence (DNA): TGTGCCAGCAGCTTAGACCTGGGGACAGGAGAGACCCAGTACTTC. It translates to CASSLDLGTGETQYF.

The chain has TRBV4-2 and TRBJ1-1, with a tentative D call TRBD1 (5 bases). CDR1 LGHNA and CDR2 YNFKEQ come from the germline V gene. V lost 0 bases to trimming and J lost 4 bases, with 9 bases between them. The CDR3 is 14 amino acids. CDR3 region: CASSQDWGGTEAFF. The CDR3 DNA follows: TGTGCCAGCAGCCAAGATTGGGGGGGCACTGAAGCTTTCTTT.

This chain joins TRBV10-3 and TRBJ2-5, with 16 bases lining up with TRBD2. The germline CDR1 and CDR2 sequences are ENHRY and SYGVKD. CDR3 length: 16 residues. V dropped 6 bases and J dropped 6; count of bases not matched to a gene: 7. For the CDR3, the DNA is TGTGCCATCAGCTCGGGACTAGCGGGGGGGCAAAAGACCCAGTACTTC. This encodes CAISSGLAGGQKTQYF.

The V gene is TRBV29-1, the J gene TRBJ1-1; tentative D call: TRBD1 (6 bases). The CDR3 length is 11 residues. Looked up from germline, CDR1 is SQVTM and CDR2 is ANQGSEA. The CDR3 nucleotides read TGCAGGACAGGCGGGAGCACTGAAGCTTTCTTT. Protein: CRTGGSTEAFF.

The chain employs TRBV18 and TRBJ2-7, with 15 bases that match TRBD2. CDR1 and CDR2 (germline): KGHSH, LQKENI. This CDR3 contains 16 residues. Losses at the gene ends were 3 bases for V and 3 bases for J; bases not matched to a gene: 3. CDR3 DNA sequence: TGTGCCAGCTCACCCCCGGGACTAGCGGGGGGCTACGAGCAGTACTTC. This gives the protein CASSPPGLAGGYEQYF.

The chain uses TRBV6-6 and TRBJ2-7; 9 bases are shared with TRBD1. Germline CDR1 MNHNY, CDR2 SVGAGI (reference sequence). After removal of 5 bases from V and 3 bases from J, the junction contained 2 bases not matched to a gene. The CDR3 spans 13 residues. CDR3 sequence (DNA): TGTGCCAGCAGTCGGGACAGGGACTACGAGCAGTACTTC. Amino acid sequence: CASSRDRDYEQYF.

CDR3 region: CASSPGQHYGYTF. CDR3 DNA sequence: TGTGCCAGCAGCCCGGGACAACACTATGGCTACACCTTC. This chain links TRBV14 with TRBJ1-2; D might be TRBD1 (6 bases). The CDR3 covers 13 residues. The germline V gene encodes CDR1 SGHDN and CDR2 FVKESK. The V end was cut by 4 bases, the J end by 3 bases, with 9 bases between.

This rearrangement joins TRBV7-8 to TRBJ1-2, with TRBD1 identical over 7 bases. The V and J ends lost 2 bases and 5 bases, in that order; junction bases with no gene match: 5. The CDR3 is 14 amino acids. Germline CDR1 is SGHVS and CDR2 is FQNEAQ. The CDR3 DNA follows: TGTGCCAGCAGCTTAACAACAGGGGCTTATGGCTACACCTTC. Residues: CASSLTTGAYGYTF.

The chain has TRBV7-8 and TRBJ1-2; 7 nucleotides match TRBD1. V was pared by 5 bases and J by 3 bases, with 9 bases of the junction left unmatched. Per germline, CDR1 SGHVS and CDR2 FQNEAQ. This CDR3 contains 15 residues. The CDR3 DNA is TGTGCCAGCAGCCAGACAGGGAACCCTTACTATGGCTACACCTTC. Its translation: CASSQTGNPYYGYTF.

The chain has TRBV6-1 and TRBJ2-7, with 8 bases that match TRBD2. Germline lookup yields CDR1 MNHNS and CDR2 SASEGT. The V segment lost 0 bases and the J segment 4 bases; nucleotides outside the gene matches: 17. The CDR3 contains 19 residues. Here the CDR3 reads CASSEAGGGWTEGFYEQYF. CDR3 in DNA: TGTGCCAGCAGTGAAGCAGGCGGGGGGTGGACAGAGGGCTTTTACGAGCAGTACTTC.

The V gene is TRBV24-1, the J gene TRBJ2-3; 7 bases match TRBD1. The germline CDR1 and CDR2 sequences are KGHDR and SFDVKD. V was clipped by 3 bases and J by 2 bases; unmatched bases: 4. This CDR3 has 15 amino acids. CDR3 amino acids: CATSDRTGLTDTQYF. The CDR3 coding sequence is TGTGCCACCAGTGATAGGACAGGCCTCACAGATACGCAGTATTTT.

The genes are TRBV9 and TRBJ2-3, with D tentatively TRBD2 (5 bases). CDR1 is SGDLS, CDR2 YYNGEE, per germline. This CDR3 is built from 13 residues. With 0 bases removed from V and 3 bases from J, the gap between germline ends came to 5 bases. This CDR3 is CASSVGLTDTQYF. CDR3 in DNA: TGTGCCAGCAGCGTAGGACTAACAGATACGCAGTATTTT.

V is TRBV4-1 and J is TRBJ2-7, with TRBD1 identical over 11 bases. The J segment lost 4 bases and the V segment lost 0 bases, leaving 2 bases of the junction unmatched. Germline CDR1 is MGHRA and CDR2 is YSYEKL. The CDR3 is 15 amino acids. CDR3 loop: CASSQEGQGAYEQYF. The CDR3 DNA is TGCGCCAGCAGCCAAGAAGGACAGGGGGCTTACGAGCAGTACTTC.

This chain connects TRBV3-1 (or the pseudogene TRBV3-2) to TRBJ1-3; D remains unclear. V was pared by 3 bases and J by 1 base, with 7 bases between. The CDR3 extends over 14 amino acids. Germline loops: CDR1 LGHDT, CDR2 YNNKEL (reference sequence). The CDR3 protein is CASSQEFSGNTIYF. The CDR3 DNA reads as TGTGCCAGCAGCCAGGAGTTTTCTGGAAACACCATATATTTT.

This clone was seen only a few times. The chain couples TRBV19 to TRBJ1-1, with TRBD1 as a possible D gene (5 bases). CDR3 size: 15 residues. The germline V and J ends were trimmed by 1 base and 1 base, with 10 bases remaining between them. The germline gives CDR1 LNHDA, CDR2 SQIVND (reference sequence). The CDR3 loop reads CASSIGGEPNTEAFF. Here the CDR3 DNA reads TGTGCCAGTAGTATAGGGGGGGAGCCGAACACTGAAGCTTTCTTT.

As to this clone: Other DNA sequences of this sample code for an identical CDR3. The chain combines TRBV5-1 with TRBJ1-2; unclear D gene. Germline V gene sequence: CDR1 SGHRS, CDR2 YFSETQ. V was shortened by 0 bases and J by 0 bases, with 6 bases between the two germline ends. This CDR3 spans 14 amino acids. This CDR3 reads CASSLGQPNYGYTF. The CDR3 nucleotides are TGCGCCAGCAGCTTGGGACAACCTAACTATGGCTACACCTTC. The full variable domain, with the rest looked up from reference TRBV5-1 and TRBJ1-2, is KAGVTQTPRYLIKTRGQQVTLSCSPISGHRSVSWYQQTPGQGLQFLFEYFSETQRNKGNFPGRFSGRQFSNSRSEMNVSTLELGDSALYLCASSLGQPNYGYTFGSGTRLTVV.

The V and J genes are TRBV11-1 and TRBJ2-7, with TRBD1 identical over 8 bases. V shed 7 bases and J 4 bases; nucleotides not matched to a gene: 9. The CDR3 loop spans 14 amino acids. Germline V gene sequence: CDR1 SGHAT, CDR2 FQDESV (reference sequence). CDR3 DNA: TGTGCCAGCACCCGGACAGGGCGGTTGTACGAGCAGTACTTC. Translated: CASTRTGRLYEQYF.